Listed here is a single T cell receptor (beta chain). What it binds is not known. This sample stems from a study of post-analysis software for immune sequencing data. Study results and caveats: About 5 TRBV segments were more frequent in patients than controls; TRBV5-6, TRBV5-1 and TRBV20-1 belonged to this group.

Trimming removed 2 bases at V and 1 base at J, with 10 bases between. The V gene's germline CDR1 is KGHDR and CDR2 SFDVKD. The CDR3 extends over 16 amino acids. Unique molecular identifiers were carried by the TCR beta cDNA libraries. From the PCR reads, TCRdb called clonotypes with MiXCR, one entry per CDR3 protein. The table has approximately 660,000 distinct CDR3 sequences, approximately 60% seen once. The sample comprised blood. This chain joins TRBV24-1 and TRBJ2-2, with D possibly TRBD1 on 6 matching bases. This TCR derives from a girl aged 2-10 years with multiple sclerosis. The CDR3 region is CATSDYREMNTGELFF. The CDR3 bases are TGTGCCACCAGTGATTACAGGGAAATGAACACCGGGGAGCTGTTTTTT.